The rows below give T cell receptor beta chains drawn from one sample of a study of PD-1 blockade in classical Hodgkin lymphoma. Data came from immunoSEQ multiplex PCR; TCRdb stores just in-frame clones and leaves some out. The top ten clones hold 15% to 20% of a sample with about 90,000 clones, over 80% of them seen once. This sample comprised peripheral blood mononuclear cells (PBMCs), obtained before the fourth cycle of nivolumab. These receptors all come from a human donor with classical Hodgkin lymphoma. CDR3s include the opening cysteine and the closing phenylalanine or tryptophan. Fields, in order: D gene, V gene, J gene, clone size, CDR3 DNA, CDR3 protein. The D gene is left open where the match is weak. Rows give clone size only sometimes, using once, few, many, or a class for an expanded clone.

>.|TRBV10-3|TRBJ1-4|once
TGTGCCATCAGTTATTTGGAGAGTGAAAAACTGTTTTTT
CAISYLESEKLFF
>.|TRBV7-2|TRBJ2-2|many
TGTGCCAGCAGCTTAGACCCCGGGGAGCTGTTTTTT
CASSLDPGELFF
>.|TRBV7-9|TRBJ2-2|.
TGTGCCAGCAGCTTCACCGGGGAGCTGTTTTTT
CASSFTGELFF
>.|TRBV9|TRBJ2-2|.
TGTGCCAGCAGCGGCATAGGGGACACCGGGGAGCTGTTTTTT
CASSGIGDTGELFF
>TRBD1|TRBV10-3|TRBJ1-2|.
TGTGCCATCACTAAGGACAGGGATGGTGGCTACACCTTC
CAITKDRDGGYTF
>TRBD1|TRBV30|TRBJ2-2|.
TGTGCCTGGAGTCTCTATGGGACAGCAACCGGGGAGCTGTTTTTT
CAWSLYGTATGELFF
>.|TRBV28|TRBJ1-5|.
TGTGCCAGCAGTCCCACCCTTGCGAAACAGCCCCAGCATTTT
CASSPTLAKQPQHF
>.|TRBV5-4|TRBJ2-2|.
TGTGCCAGCAGCTTAAAGCGGATGAACACCGGGGAGCTGTTTTTT
CASSLKRMNTGELFF
>TRBD2|TRBV19|TRBJ2-1|.
TGTGCCAGTAGTATAGGCCCGGGGGGGCCCGCAATCAGTGAGCAGTTCTTC
CASSIGPGGPAISEQFF
>.|TRBV6-5|TRBJ1-2|.
TGTGCCAGCAGTCCAGGTGCGGAGTATGGCTACACCTTC
CASSPGAEYGYTF